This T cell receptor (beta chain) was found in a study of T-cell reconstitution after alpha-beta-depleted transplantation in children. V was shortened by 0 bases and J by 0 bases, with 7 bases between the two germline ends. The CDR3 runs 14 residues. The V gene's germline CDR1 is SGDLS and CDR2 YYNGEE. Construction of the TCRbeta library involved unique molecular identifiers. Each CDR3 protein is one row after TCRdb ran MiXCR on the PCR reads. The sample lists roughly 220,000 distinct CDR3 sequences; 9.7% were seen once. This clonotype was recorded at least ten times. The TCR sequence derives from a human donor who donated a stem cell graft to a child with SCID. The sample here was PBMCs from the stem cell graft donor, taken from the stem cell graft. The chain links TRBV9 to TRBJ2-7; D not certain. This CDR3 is CASSVGHSSYEQYF. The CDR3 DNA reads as TGTGCCAGCAGCGTAGGACATAGCTCCTACGAGCAGTACTTC.